This entry lists 11 T cell receptor beta chains sequenced from one sample in a study of T cells in Graves' hyperthyroidism and ophthalmopathy. Amplification targeted TCR beta CDR3 regions from RNA transcripts. First-round RT-PCR with HTBI primers amplified the TCR CDR3 region. TCRdb used MiXCR to reprocess the multiplex PCR reads, holding one entry per CDR3 protein. The table lists under 400,000 distinct CDR3 sequences, approximately 14% of them singletons. Sequencing was carried out using blood. Receptor source: a woman between 18 and 29 years old with Graves' hyperthyroidism that later progressed to Graves' ophthalmopathy.

The chain carries TRBV27 and TRBJ2-6; 14 bases agree with TRBD2. After removal of 5 bases from V and 2 bases from J, the junction contained 17 bases not matched to a gene. CDR1 and CDR2 (germline): MNHEY, SMNVEV (reference sequence). The CDR3 consists of 22 residues. This CDR3 is CASSPRGPGTSGRSAGANVLTF. DNA for the CDR3: TGTGCCAGCAGTCCCAGGGGGCCCGGGACTAGCGGGAGATCTGCTGGGGCCAACGTCCTGACTTTC.

Only a few counts were recorded for this clonotype. The chain links TRBV6-1 to TRBJ2-1; TRBD1 might be the D (5 bases). Germline assignment: CDR1 MNHNS and CDR2 SASEGT. The ends were cut back, 6 bases at V and 8 bases at J, with 11 bases in the middle. The CDR3 length is 12 residues. The chain's CDR3 is CASRTQGHEQFF. CDR3 DNA sequence: TGTGCCAGCAGAACCCAGGGCCATGAGCAGTTCTTC.

This clonotype has a handful of counts. V gene TRBV9 combines with J gene TRBJ2-1; D gene ambiguous. CDR3 length equals 15 residues. The V gene lost 0 bases and the J gene lost 8 bases, with 15 bases spanning the gap. Germline V CDR1 and CDR2: SGDLS, YYNGEE. For the CDR3, the DNA is TGTGCCAGCAGCGTAGGTGTACCGGCTGGGGATGAGCAGTTCTTC. The encoded protein is CASSVGVPAGDEQFF.

This clonotype has a count of ten or more. The chain recombines TRBV2 with TRBJ2-7, with D perhaps given as TRBD1 or TRBD2 (5 bases each). In germline, CDR1 is SNHLY, CDR2 FYNNEI. This CDR3 is built from 14 residues. The ends were cut back, 10 bases at V and 0 bases at J, with 16 bases in the middle. Written as DNA, the CDR3 is TGTGCCACCCGGGGTATGACAGCCTCCTACGAGCAGTACTTC. Protein product: CATRGMTASYEQYF.

At least ten counts were recorded for this clonotype. The chain recombines TRBV2 with TRBJ1-4; maybe TRBD1 (5 bases). V lost 6 bases and J 0 bases, leaving 20 bases between the germline ends. The CDR3 consists of 18 residues. Per the germline V gene, CDR1 is SNHLY and CDR2 is FYNNEI. The DNA for the CDR3 is TGTGCCAGCAGCCCCACACGGGGCAACCTGGCAACTAATGAAAAACTGTTTTTT. Translated, it gives CASSPTRGNLATNEKLFF.

This clonotype has at least ten counts. The CDR3, as DNA: TGTGCCAGCAGCTCCCCACGCTCAAGACTCTTCGCTAACTATGGCTACACCTTC. It encodes CASSSPRSRLFANYGYTF. The chain links TRBV7-9 to TRBJ1-2; D not certain. The ends were cut back, 4 bases at V and 0 bases at J, with 21 bases in the middle. The CDR3 loop spans 18 amino acids. Germline loops: CDR1 SEHNR, CDR2 FQNEAQ (reference sequence). The full variable domain, rest sourced from reference TRBV7-9 and TRBJ1-2, is DTGVSQNPRHKITKRGQNVTFRCDPISEHNRLYWYRQTLGQGPEFLTYFQNEAQLEKSRLLSDRFSAERPKGSFSTLEIQRTEQGDSAMYLCASSSPRSRLFANYGYTFGSGTRLTVV.

On this clonotype itself: One junction end disagrees with the germline gene, perhaps due to a read error. This rearrangement joins TRBV12-3 or TRBV12-4 to TRBJ1-4; a weak D match, TRBD1 (5 bases). The CDR3 runs to 16 residues. The CDR3: CASSLSTGPTNETLFF. DNA for the CDR3: TGTGCCAGCAGTTTATCTACAGGCCCAACTAATGAAACACTGTTTTTT.

This clonotype was found a few times. CDR3 sequence reads: CASSDSWANMKGANTIYF. The CDR3, as DNA: TGTGCCAGCAGTGACTCTTGGGCAAATATGAAGGGGGCCAACACCATATATTTT. The chain joins TRBV2 to TRBJ1-3, with 7 bases identical to TRBD1. Germline lookup yields CDR1 SNHLY and CDR2 FYNNEI. V dropped 3 bases and J dropped 7; count of bases not matched to a gene: 18. This CDR3 comprises 18 residues.

This clonotype occurred a few times. This chain connects TRBV19 to TRBJ2-5; 12 bases match TRBD2. CDR1 is LNHDA and CDR2 is SQIVND in the germline V gene (reference sequence). This CDR3 spans 14 amino acids. V shed 8 bases and J 4 bases; nucleotides not matched to a gene: 5. The CDR3 DNA reads as TGTGCCAGTGGGAGGACTAGCGGGATAGAGACCCAGTACTTC. As protein: CASGRTSGIETQYF.

This clonotype came up many times. This sequence joins TRBV5-1 and TRBJ2-3, with a weak D call TRBD2 (5 bases). CDR3 length: 15 amino acids. Germline assignment: CDR1 SGHRS and CDR2 YFSETQ. V was pared by 1 base and J by 0 bases, with 9 bases between. The CDR3 DNA follows: TGCGCCAGCAGCTTGTTGAGCGGTAGCACAGATACGCAGTATTTT. Translated, it gives CASSLLSGSTDTQYF.

This clonotype was seen ten or more times. The chain carries TRBV9 and TRBJ2-7; 7 bases align to TRBD1. The CDR3 contains 14 residues. V lost 0 bases, J lost 3 bases, and 3 bases stayed unmatched. CDR1 is SGDLS, CDR2 YYNGEE, per germline. For the CDR3, the DNA is TGTGCCAGCAGCGTAGCCGGGACAGACTACGAGCAGTACTTC. It is translated as CASSVAGTDYEQYF.